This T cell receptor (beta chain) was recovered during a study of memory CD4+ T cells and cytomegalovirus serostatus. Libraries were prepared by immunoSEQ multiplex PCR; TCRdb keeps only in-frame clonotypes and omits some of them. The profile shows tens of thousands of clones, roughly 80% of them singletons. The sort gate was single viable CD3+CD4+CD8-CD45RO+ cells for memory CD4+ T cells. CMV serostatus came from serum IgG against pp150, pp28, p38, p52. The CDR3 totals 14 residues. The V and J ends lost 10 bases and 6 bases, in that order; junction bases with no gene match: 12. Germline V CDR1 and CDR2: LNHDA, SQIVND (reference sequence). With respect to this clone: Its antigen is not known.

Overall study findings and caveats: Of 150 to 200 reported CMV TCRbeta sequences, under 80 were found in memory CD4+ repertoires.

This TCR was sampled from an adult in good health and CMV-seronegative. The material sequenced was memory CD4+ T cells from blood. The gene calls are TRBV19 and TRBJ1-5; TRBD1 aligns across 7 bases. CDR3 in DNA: TGTGCCACCCGGGTAGGGGGCGGGGGTCAGCCCCAGCATTTT. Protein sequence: CATRVGGGGQPQHF.